This T cell receptor beta chain was identified in a study of cytomegalovirus exposure and HLA in healthy donors. Study-level findings and limits: Presence/absence analyses rested on an assumption that sequencing depth was roughly uniform across donors. Cytomegalovirus association was assigned to about 150 TCR beta chains.

Concerning this clone itself: Its cognate antigen is unknown.

The CDR3 is 16 amino acids. J was trimmed by 2 bases and V by 6 bases; bases with no gene match: 5. Germline V gives CDR1 SNHLY, CDR2 FYNNEI. PCR amplification relied on 60 Vbeta primers (plus 13 Jbeta primers). This table comes from immunoSEQ multiplex PCR, and its TCRdb copy is limited to in-frame clones, with some not included. This table holds about 18,000 clones, around 80% found once. The chain carries TRBV2 and TRBJ2-5; 14 bases line up with TRBD2. The sample taken for sequencing was PBMCs. This receptor was identified in a human donor in good health. The CDR3: CASRARLAGGQETQYF. The CDR3 DNA sequence: TGTGCCAGCAGGGCCCGACTAGCGGGAGGGCAAGAGACCCAGTACTTC.